This T cell receptor beta chain emerged from a study of T-cell reconstitution after alpha-beta-depleted transplantation in children. This clonotype was seen at least ten times. Its cognate antigen is unknown. Construction of the TCRbeta library involved unique molecular identifiers. TCRdb reprocessed the PCR reads via MiXCR and lists one record per CDR3 protein. This repertoire shows tens of thousands of distinct CDR3 sequences, 5% to 6.5% found once; its top ten account for around 30%. Study-level findings and limits: Reportedly, only several hundred clones from non-depleted graft cells drove alpha-beta T-cell counts at about two months. Newly produced T cells mostly accounted for T-cell counts and diversity one year post-transplant. Surviving recipient T cells and intrathymic progenitors accounted for some patients' high TCRbeta diversity at day 60.

Germline-derived CDR1 and CDR2 are MNHNY and SVGAGI (reference sequence). The ends were cut back, 6 bases at V and 1 base at J, with 11 bases in the middle. There are 14 residues in the CDR3. This specimen consisted of PBMCs, mostly from graft donor cells, obtained 60 days after TCRalphabeta/CD19-depleted stem cell transplant. The chain couples TRBV6-6 to TRBJ2-3; a possible D gene is TRBD2 (5 bases). This clonotype originated in a female patient aged 2 to 10 who had a stem cell transplant for aplastic anemia, so the T cells may come from the graft donor. CDR3 bases: TGTGCCAGCAGAGTCCTTAGCGGCACAGATACGCAGTATTTT. Its protein product is CASRVLSGTDTQYF.